This T cell receptor (beta chain) was recovered during a study of blood T cell repertoires in COVID-19 (dated by TCRdb to 2018 to 2021). Background on the whole study: Samples covering the acute and convalescent phases of COVID-19 were provided by collaborators in the United States, Italy and Spain. A de-identified subject ID, COVID-19 status, age in years and sex were almost always included in the sample metadata. The prospective study material was composed of cDNA or gDNA derived from T cells, B-cell-depleted T cells, or PBMCs. Deeply sampled blood TCRbeta repertoires from subjects exposed to, actively infected with, or recovered from COVID-19 were included in the dataset. Samples were obtained from the ongoing ImmuneRACE study (first 160 participants) and from roughly 1,300 subjects provided by 6 global collaborators. Where available, HLA class I and class II types were obtained from metadata supplied by the sample provider rather than from assay-based typing. The repertoires were released in a freely available public database intended as a resource for research on the immune response to SARS-CoV-2. Study-level results and caveats: How much clinical and demographic metadata was included differed by source and by participant, and the metadata was provided uncurated.

Note on this clone: No cognate antigen has been identified for it. The input lacks base qualities; no much larger clone sits a single base away.

TCRbeta CDR3 regions were amplified from genomic DNA using the immunoSEQ Assay, a bias-controlled multiplex PCR. The authors processed their data as follows. The number of nucleated cells in each sample was estimated by amplification of reference gene primers within the assay. To quantify the absolute abundance of each unique TCRbeta CDR3 rearrangement, sequence reads were collapsed and filtered. For each sample, productive Simpson clonality was calculated as the square root of Simpson's diversity index over productive rearrangements. The table was pulled from immuneACCESS by TCRdb, which kept in-frame rearrangements only. Such tables lose some clones; where checked, under half of the loss comes from unresolved V genes, and the rest has no known cause. V, J and clone size derive from that table, while D and trimming were established from the DNA sequence. This sample gives over 200,000 clones in total; 75% to 90% of them show up just once. Jointly, the top ten make up around 5.1% of the sample.

Each collaborating institution followed its own protocols to collect whole blood in K2EDTA tubes. For TCRbeta analysis, collaborators shipped samples as frozen whole blood, isolated PBMCs, or DNA extracted from either of those sample types. Specimen: peripheral blood. This clonotype originated in a human donor in a cohort sampled during active COVID-19.

The CDR3 region: CASSAKGPYEQYF. The base sequence is TGCGCCAGCAGCGCTAAGGGGCCCTACGAGCAGTACTTC. The rearranged segments are TRBV5-1 and TRBJ2-7; TRBD1 is a possible D gene, resting on 5 matching bases. CDR1 and CDR2 are read off the germline V gene as SGHRS and YFSETQ. Relative to germline, V is 4 bases shorter and J is 2 bases shorter, with 10 bases between their ends. Including the terminal cysteine and phenylalanine, the CDR3 comprises 13 residues. The DNA shown is the 39-base CDR3, in frame from base 1.